This T cell receptor (beta chain) was found in a study of T cells in localized non-small cell lung cancer (dated by TCRdb to 2020 to 2022). A note on the overall study: T cell repertoires of hundreds of early-stage NSCLC patients were analyzed, with tumors being compared against uninvolved tumor-adjacent lungs. The cohort consisted of approximately 240 treatment-naive NSCLC patients whose localized lung tumors had been resected. NSCLC patients had a mean age of approximately 66 years, and around 130 were male and 107 female. General findings and caveats noted by the study authors: Of the top 100 tumor clones, a median of roughly 53 were detected in paired uninvolved adjacent lung; 28 were also among that lung's top 100. Uninvolved tumor-adjacent lung showed the highest T cell clonality, higher than tumor, which suggests more focused antigenic responses in the adjacent lung. Because multi-region tumor sequencing was not performed, intratumor heterogeneity could not be ruled out. Higher blood T cell density associated with longer overall survival, while higher adjacent-lung clonality associated with shorter survival. Because the study design was exploratory, TCR variables were selected using unadjusted p-values without false-discovery rate correction.

At diagnosis, peripheral blood, uninvolved tumor-adjacent lung and tumor were collected and stored as a combination of fresh-frozen and FFPE material. Blood samples were analyzed as peripheral blood mononuclear cells for TCR repertoire profiling. Worth noting for this clone: Its specific antigen is unknown. No base-level quality is on record; no much larger clone is a single base apart.

TCR beta CDR3 regions were sequenced from DNA using the immunoSEQ Assay. The paper's data handling went like this. T cell density was computed as TCR beta template counts normalized to usable DNA estimated by amplifying housekeeping genes. Using the preseqR package, richness was estimated by extrapolating to 120,000 templates for tissue samples and 400,000 templates for PBMC samples. Clonality was taken to be one minus Pielou's evenness. Tissue-enriched TCRs were identified through differential abundance testing performed on productive amino-acid clonotypes, with a minimum total count of 5 and an alpha of 0.1. The Jaccard Index and the Morisita Overlap Index were used to quantify repertoire overlap between compartments. GLIPH grouped TCR beta CDR3s together with public tetramer-defined viral CDR3s, and a viral motif had to include at least three viral sequences and also show V-gene enrichment. TCRdb took this table from immuneACCESS and kept in-frame rearrangements with V and J called. Such tables lack part of the clones; where checked against another copy, unresolved V genes explain under half of the gap, and the rest is unexplained. That table is the source of V, J and clone size, and D and trimming were worked out from the DNA. This sample lists 45,000 or so clones; 70% to 90% were detected once. 2% to 3% of the sample is held by the ten biggest clonotypes.

The TCR sequence derives from a man aged 40-75 years with stage II lung adenocarcinoma. The sample in question was PBMCs, obtained before any cancer treatment.

This receptor carries the CDR3 CASSKDRGENSPLHF. The DNA is TGTGCCAGTAGTAAGGACAGGGGCGAAAATTCACCCCTCCACTTT. The rearrangement combines TRBV19 with TRBJ1-6; 9 of the junction bases match TRBD1. At the junction V is shortened by 4 bases and J by 7 bases; bases outside the gene matches: 5. From its cysteine to its phenylalanine, the CDR3 spans 15 amino acids. Just the 45-base CDR3 DNA is kept, in frame starting at base 1. CDR1 and CDR2 (LNHDA, SQIVND) derive from the germline V gene (reference sequence).